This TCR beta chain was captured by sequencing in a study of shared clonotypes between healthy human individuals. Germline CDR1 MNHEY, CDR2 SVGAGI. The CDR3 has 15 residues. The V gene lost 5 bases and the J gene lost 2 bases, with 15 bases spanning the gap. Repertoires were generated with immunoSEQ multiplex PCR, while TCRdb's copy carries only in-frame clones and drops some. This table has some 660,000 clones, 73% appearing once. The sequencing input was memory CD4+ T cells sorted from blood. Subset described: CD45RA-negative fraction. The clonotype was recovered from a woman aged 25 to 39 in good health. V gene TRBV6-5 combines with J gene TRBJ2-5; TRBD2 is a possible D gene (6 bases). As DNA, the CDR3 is TGTGCCAGCAGTCTCACATTAGCGGTACAAGAGACCCAGTACTTC. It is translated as CASSLTLAVQETQYF.